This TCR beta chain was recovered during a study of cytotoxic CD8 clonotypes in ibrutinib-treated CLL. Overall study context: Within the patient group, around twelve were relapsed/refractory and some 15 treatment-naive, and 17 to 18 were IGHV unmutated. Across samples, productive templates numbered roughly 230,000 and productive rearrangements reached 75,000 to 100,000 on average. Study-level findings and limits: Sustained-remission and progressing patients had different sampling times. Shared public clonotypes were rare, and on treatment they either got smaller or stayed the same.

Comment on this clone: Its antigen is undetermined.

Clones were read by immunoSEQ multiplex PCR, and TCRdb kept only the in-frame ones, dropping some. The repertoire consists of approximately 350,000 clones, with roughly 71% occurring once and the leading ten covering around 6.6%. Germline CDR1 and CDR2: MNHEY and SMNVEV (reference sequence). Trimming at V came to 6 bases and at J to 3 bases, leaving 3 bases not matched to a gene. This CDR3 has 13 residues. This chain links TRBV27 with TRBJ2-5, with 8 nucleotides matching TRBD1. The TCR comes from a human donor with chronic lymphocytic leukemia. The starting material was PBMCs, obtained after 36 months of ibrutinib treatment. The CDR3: CASRRTGKETQYF. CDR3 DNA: TGTGCCAGCAGGAGGACAGGGAAAGAGACCCAGTACTTC.